This T cell receptor (beta chain) was observed in a study of monozygotic twins with inflammatory bowel disease. Study-wide results and limits: Among twins, concordant and discordant pairs did not differ in repertoire similarity, possibly from limited power. Immunosuppressive treatment differences may have increased patient repertoire variability.

TCRdb re-analyzed the 5' RACE reads; it lists each CDR3 protein once, without DNA. This sample's clone table lists around 380,000 distinct CDR3 sequences. As regards this clonotype: What it binds is not known.

Germline-derived CDR1 and CDR2 are DFQATT and SNEGSKA (reference sequence). The CDR3 length is 12 residues. V gene TRBV20-1 combines with J gene TRBJ2-7. This receptor was identified in a human donor with ulcerative colitis or Crohn's disease, or a healthy co-twin of an affected twin (not recorded which). What was sequenced was blood. CDR3 loop: CSASRGRDEQYF.